This entry lists 7 T cell receptor beta chains sequenced from one sample in a study of T-cell memory formation after mild COVID-19. TCRdb reprocessed the 5' RACE reads via MiXCR and lists one record per CDR3 protein. The sample records about 400,000 distinct CDR3 sequences, roughly a quarter being singletons. The sequenced material came from PBMCs or a T cell subset sorted from them (not recorded which). Receptor source: an adult woman who had mild COVID-19 (a few samples of this study predate the infection). Cell type and time point are not known.

This rearrangement joins TRBV7-2 to TRBJ2-2; D may be TRBD1 or TRBD2 (6 bases each). Germline-derived CDR1 and CDR2 are SGHTA and FQGNSA. This CDR3 spans 15 amino acids. Trimming took off 3 bases at V and 3 bases at J, with 11 bases between the two ends. CDR3 in DNA: TGTGCCAGCAGCTTTAGGGGGGAGGACACCGGGGAGCTGTTTTTT. Translated: CASSFRGEDTGELFF.

This clonotype was observed a handful of times. The genes are TRBV29-1 and TRBJ2-7, with TRBD1 matching over 7 bases. Trimming removed 6 bases from V and 2 bases from J; junction bases left unmatched: 7. The germline V gene encodes CDR1 SQVTM and CDR2 ANQGSEA. The length of the CDR3 is 13 residues. The DNA for the CDR3 is TGCAGCGTGATGGGAGACAGGGCCTACGAGCAGTACTTC. Residues: CSVMGDRAYEQYF.

This clonotype was observed at least ten times. The V call is TRBV15, the J call TRBJ2-5; D might be TRBD1 (5 bases). The germline gives CDR1 LNHNV, CDR2 YYDKDF (reference sequence). Trimming removed 0 bases from V and 2 bases from J, with 13 bases in between. The CDR3 has 16 amino acids. Written as DNA, the CDR3 is TGTGCCACCAGCAGAGATCCCCCAGGGAATCAAGAGACCCAGTACTTC. It is translated as CATSRDPPGNQETQYF.

This clonotype has just one count. The chain recombines TRBV29-1 with TRBJ1-4; D is possibly TRBD1 (6 bases). CDR1 SQVTM and CDR2 ANQGSEA come from the germline V gene. V shed 0 bases and J shed 8 bases, with 10 bases lying between them. The CDR3 consists of 13 residues. The CDR3 reads CSVEEGAQEKLFF. The CDR3, as DNA: TGCAGCGTTGAAGAGGGGGCCCAAGAAAAACTGTTTTTT.

The chain uses TRBV20-1 and TRBJ2-7; D is ambiguous. Germline-derived CDR1 and CDR2 are DFQATT and SNEGSKA (reference sequence). The CDR3 sequence is 12 residues long. Trimming took 3 bases from V and 7 from J, leaving 13 bases between them. The CDR3 bases are TGCAGTGCTAGCCGCGCACTGGGGGAGCAGTACTTC. It specifies CSASRALGEQYF.

The chain has TRBV28 and TRBJ2-1, with 10 bases fitting TRBD2. This CDR3 has 16 residues. The junction had 7 bases not matched to a gene; V was cut back by 1 base and J by 7 bases. Germline V gives CDR1 MDHEN, CDR2 SYDVKM. CDR3 coding DNA: TGTGCCAGCAGTTTATATACTAGCGGGACTATAAATGAGCAGTTCTTC. Residues: CASSLYTSGTINEQFF. The variable domain in full, with the rest retrieved from reference TRBV28 and TRBJ2-1, is DVKVTQSSRYLVKRTGEKVFLECVQDMDHENMFWYRQDPGLGLRLIYFSYDVKMKEKGDIPEGYSVSREKKERFSLILESASTNQTSMYLCASSLYTSGTINEQFFGPGTRLTVL.

The rearrangement links TRBV10-3 to TRBJ2-2; 9 nucleotides align to TRBD1. This CDR3 contains 18 residues. Trimming cost V 5 bases and J 2 bases; bases outside gene matches: 12. Per the germline V gene, CDR1 is ENHRY and CDR2 is SYGVKD. The chain's CDR3 is CAISPTRQGGENTGELFF. The DNA for the CDR3 is TGTGCCATCAGTCCCACTAGACAGGGGGGAGAAAACACCGGGGAGCTGTTTTTT.